The 12 T cell receptor beta chains below all came from one sample that was sequenced in a study of T cells expressing NK-cell markers. TCRdb reprocessed the 5' RACE reads and keeps a single row for each CDR3 protein, giving no DNA. Its clone listing holds some 340,000 distinct CDR3 sequences. Source material: blood T cells: a sorted CD56 or NKG2C T cell subset, CD4+ or CD8+ T cells, or bulk PBMC T cells (not recorded which). The receptors originated from a man aged 18-75 years in good health.

The genes are TRBV24-1 and TRBJ2-1; TCRdb indicates TRBD1, and absent DNA this call remains unverified. Per germline, CDR1 KGHDR and CDR2 SFDVKD. There are 17 residues in the CDR3. The CDR3 is CATSVKTGRTNYNEQFF.

The V call is TRBV19, the J call TRBJ2-3; the D gene TCRdb calls, TRBD2, cannot be checked with no DNA. The germline gives CDR1 LNHDA, CDR2 SQIVND (reference sequence). This CDR3 has 15 residues. CDR3 sequence reads: CASSTLAVSTDTQYF.

The chain carries TRBV6-1 and TRBJ1-5; TCRdb selects TRBD1, and the lack of DNA leaves this call unchecked. Germline V gives CDR1 MNHNS, CDR2 SASEGT. The CDR3 covers 15 residues. The CDR3 sequence is CASSTTGGNAQPQHF.

V gene TRBV18 combines with J gene TRBJ2-3. CDR3 length equals 13 residues. Germline V CDR1 and CDR2: KGHSH, LQKENI. The CDR3: CASSPNDADTQYF.

CDR3 protein: CASSYSSGWTDTQYF. The chain recombines TRBV5-4 with TRBJ2-3. The CDR3 has 15 amino acids. Germline CDR1 and CDR2: SGHNT and YYREEE (reference sequence).

The genes are TRBV28 and TRBJ1-2; the TCRdb D gene call, TRBD1, has no DNA to confirm it. Germline V lookup: CDR1 MDHEN, CDR2 SYDVKM. The CDR3 contains 13 residues. The CDR3 loop is CASSRTGVNGYTF.

This chain uses TRBV20-1 with TRBJ2-1; the D gene TCRdb calls, TRBD1, cannot be checked with no DNA. Germline CDR1 DFQATT, CDR2 SNEGSKA (reference sequence). The CDR3 is 16 amino acids. The CDR3 region is CSAREDRVGLGNEQFF.

The chain uses TRBV2 and TRBJ1-3; the D gene TCRdb calls, TRBD1, cannot be checked with no DNA. The V gene's germline CDR1 is SNHLY and CDR2 FYNNEI. The CDR3 sequence is 16 residues long. CDR3 in amino acids: CASSLYQGALGNTIYF.

The J gene is TRBJ2-1, the V gene TRBV29-1. Per germline, CDR1 SQVTM and CDR2 ANQGSEA. CDR3 length: 13 amino acids. Here the CDR3 reads CSARRLAPTEQFF.

This chain joins TRBV5-6 and TRBJ1-4. This CDR3 has 15 residues. CDR1 is SGHDT and CDR2 is YYEEEE in the germline V gene. CDR3 sequence: CASSHLVFANEKLFF.

The chain joins TRBV6-1 to TRBJ2-1; TCRdb proposes TRBD1, but this gene call is untestable without DNA. Germline assignment: CDR1 MNHNS and CDR2 SASEGT. The CDR3 consists of 15 residues. The CDR3 loop is CAPEMDSCSYNEQFF.

The J gene is TRBJ2-1, the V gene TRBV12-3 or TRBV12-4; the D gene TCRdb calls, TRBD2, cannot be checked with no DNA. The CDR3 runs to 15 residues. The CDR3 reads CASSSGTRGSNEQFF.